The sequence of this TCR beta chain was determined in a study of Graves' ophthalmopathy and Graves' hyperthyroidism. At least ten counts were recorded for this clonotype. This CDR3 has 12 residues. V gave up 6 bases and J gave up 6 bases, with 14 bases separating them. The V gene's germline CDR1 is SQVTM and CDR2 ANQGSEA. Amplification of TCR beta CDR3 regions used RNA transcripts. First-round RT-PCR relied on HTBI primers, and a second-round multiplex PCR came next. TCRdb passed the multiplex PCR reads through MiXCR, listing each CDR3 protein once. This table holds some 1.1 million distinct CDR3 sequences, about 38% found once.

The clonotype comes from an adult man with Graves' hyperthyroidism. Sample: peripheral blood or thyroid tissue (not recorded which). The V call is TRBV29-1, the J call TRBJ1-1; D perhaps matches TRBD1 (5 bases). CDR3 sequence: CSVSSGGAEAFF. CDR3 DNA sequence: TGCAGCGTGAGTTCGGGGGGGGCTGAAGCTTTCTTT.